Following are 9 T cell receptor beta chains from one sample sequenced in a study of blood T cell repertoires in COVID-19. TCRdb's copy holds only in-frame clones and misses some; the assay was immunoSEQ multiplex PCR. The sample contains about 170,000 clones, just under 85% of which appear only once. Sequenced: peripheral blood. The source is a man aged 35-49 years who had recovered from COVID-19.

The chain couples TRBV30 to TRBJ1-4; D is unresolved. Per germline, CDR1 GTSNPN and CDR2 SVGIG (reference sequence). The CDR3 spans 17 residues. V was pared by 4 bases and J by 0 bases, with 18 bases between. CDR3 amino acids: CAWTGHLPTATNEKLFF. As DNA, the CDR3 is TGTGCCTGGACGGGTCACCTTCCCACTGCAACTAATGAAAAACTGTTTTTT. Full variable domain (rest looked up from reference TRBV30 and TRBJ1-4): SQTIHQWPATLVQPVGSPLSLECTVEGTSNPNLYWYRQAAGRGLQLLFYSVGIGQISSEVPQNLSASRPQDRQFILSSKKLLLSDSGFYLCAWTGHLPTATNEKLFFGSGTQLSVL.

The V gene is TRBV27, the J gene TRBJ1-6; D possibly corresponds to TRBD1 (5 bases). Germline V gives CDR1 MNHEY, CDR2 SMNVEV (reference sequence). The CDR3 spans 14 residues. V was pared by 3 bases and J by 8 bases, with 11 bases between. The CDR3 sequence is CASSFDSRDSPLHF. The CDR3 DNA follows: TGTGCCAGCAGTTTTGACAGCCGGGATTCACCCCTCCACTTT.

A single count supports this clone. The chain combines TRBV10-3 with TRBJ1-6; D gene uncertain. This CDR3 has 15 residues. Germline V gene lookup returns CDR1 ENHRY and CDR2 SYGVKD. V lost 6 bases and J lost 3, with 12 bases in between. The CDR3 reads CAIRPGGNYNSPLHF. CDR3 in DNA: TGTGCCATCAGACCGGGAGGGAACTATAATTCACCCCTCCACTTT.

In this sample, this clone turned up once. For the CDR3, the DNA is TGTGCCAGCAGAGATTCAGGGCGAACTGAAGCTTTCTTT. It codes for CASRDSGRTEAFF. The chain joins TRBV7-9 to TRBJ1-1, with a weak D call TRBD1 (5 bases). Trimming removed 6 bases from V and 5 bases from J, with 13 bases in between. Germline CDR1 reads SEHNR; CDR2 reads FQNEAQ (reference sequence). This CDR3 has 13 amino acids.

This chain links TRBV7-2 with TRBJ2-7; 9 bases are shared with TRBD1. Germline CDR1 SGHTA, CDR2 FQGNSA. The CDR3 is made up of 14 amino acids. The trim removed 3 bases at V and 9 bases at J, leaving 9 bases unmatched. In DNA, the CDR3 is TGTGCCAGCAGCTTTTACAGGGGGCGAGTGGTGCAGTACTTC. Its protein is CASSFYRGRVVQYF.

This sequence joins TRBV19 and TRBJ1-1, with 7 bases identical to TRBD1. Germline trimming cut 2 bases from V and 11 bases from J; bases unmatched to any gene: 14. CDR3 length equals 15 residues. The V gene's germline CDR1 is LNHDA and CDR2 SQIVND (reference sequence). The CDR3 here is CASSIYPQGLEAAFF. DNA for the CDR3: TGTGCCAGTAGTATATATCCACAGGGGCTCGAGGCTGCTTTCTTT.

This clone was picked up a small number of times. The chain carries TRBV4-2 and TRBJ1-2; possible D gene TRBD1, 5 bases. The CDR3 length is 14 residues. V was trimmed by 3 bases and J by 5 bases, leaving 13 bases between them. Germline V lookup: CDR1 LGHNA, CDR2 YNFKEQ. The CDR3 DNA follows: TGTGCCAGCAGCCACCGGGGGACGGGGTATGGCTACACCTTC. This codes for CASSHRGTGYGYTF.

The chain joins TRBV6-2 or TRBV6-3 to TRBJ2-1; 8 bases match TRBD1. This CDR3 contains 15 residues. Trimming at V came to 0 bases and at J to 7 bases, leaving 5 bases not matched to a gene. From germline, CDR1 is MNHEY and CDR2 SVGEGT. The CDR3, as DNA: TGTGCCAGCAGTTACTCAGACAGGGGTGGAAATGAGCAGTTCTTC. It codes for CASSYSDRGGNEQFF.

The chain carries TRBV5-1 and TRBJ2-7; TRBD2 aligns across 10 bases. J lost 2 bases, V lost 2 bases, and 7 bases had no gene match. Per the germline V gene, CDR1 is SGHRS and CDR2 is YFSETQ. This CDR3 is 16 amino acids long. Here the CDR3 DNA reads TGCGCCAGCAGCTTCCGGCTAGCGGGAGCGGCCTACGAGCAGTACTTC. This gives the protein CASSFRLAGAAYEQYF.